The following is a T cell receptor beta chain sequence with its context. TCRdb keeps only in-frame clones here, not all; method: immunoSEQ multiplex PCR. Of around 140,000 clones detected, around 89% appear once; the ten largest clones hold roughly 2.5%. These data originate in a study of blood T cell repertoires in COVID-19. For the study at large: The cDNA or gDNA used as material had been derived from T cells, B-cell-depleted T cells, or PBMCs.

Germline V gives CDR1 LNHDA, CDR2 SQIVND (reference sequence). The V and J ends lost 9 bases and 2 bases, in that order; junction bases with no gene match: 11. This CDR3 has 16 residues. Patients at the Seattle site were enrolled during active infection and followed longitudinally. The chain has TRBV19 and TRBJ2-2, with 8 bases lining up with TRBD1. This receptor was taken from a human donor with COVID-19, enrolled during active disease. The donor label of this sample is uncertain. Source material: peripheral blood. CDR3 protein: CASTPTGQENTGELFF. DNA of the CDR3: TGTGCCAGCACCCCCACGGGACAGGAAAACACCGGGGAGCTGTTTTTT.